Presented here are 15 T cell receptor beta chains from one specimen sequenced in a study of T cell repertoires in cytomegalovirus infection. No cognate antigen is known for these TCRs. MiXCR, applied by TCRdb to the reads, yields one record per CDR3 protein. The profile shows some 800,000 distinct CDR3 sequences, 25% to 30% of them singletons. The source material was cultured CD8+ T cells from PBMCs, sampled from culture after CMV antigen stimulation. Receptors were obtained from a human donor in good health (CMV status not recorded). Some clones in this sample may be carry-over from other donors' samples.

The chain combines TRBV20-1 with TRBJ2-4; possible D gene TRBD1, 5 bases. The length of the CDR3 is 16 residues. The V end lost 0 bases, the J end lost 0 bases, and 12 bases lay between the germline ends. CDR1 is DFQATT and CDR2 is SNEGSKA in the germline V gene (reference sequence). The CDR3 coding sequence is TGCAGTGCTAGAGATAAGCCAGGGCTAGCCAAAAACATTCAGTACTTC. Protein product: CSARDKPGLAKNIQYF.

This clonotype was found a few times. The chain recombines TRBV12-3 or TRBV12-4 with TRBJ2-5; 11 bases align to TRBD2. V lost 3 bases, J lost 5 bases, and 20 bases stayed unmatched. The CDR3 contains 20 residues. CDR3 sequence: CASSFVIVGLAGGTNETQYF. The CDR3 DNA follows: TGTGCCAGCAGTTTTGTTATAGTGGGGCTAGCGGGGGGCACAAACGAGACCCAGTACTTC.

The rearrangement joins TRBV29-1 to TRBJ2-3; TRBD2 is a possible D gene (5 bases). Germline loops: CDR1 SQVTM, CDR2 ANQGSEA. CDR3 length: 16 residues. V was pared by 0 bases and J by 3 bases, with 16 bases between. The CDR3 sequence: CSVEDRRASGTDTQYF. Written as DNA, the CDR3 is TGCAGCGTTGAAGATCGGCGGGCCAGTGGAACAGATACGCAGTATTTT.

There are many counts of this clonotype. The gene calls are TRBV7-6 and TRBJ1-1; TRBD1 matches 7 bases. V trimming: 5 bases; J trimming: 4 bases; junction bases outside the gene matches: 4. The length of the CDR3 is 13 residues. Germline CDR1 reads SGHVS; CDR2 reads FNYEAQ. The CDR3 region has the DNA TGTGCCAGCAGCCGAGGGACAGCCACTGAAGCTTTCTTT. Amino acid sequence: CASSRGTATEAFF.

This clonotype was picked up a small number of times. V and J are TRBV7-3 and TRBJ2-5; D gene unclear. This CDR3 has 13 amino acids. Germline loops: CDR1 SGHTA, CDR2 FQGTGA. The V gene lost 5 bases and the J gene lost 5 bases, with 12 bases spanning the gap. The CDR3 sequence: CASSPETRETQYF. In nucleotides, the CDR3 is TGTGCCAGCAGCCCCGAGACCCGGGAGACCCAGTACTTC.

This clonotype was observed a handful of times. This rearrangement joins TRBV7-9 to TRBJ2-1; D possibly uses TRBD1 or TRBD2 (6 bases each). This CDR3 has 14 residues. Germline CDR1 is SEHNR and CDR2 is FQNEAQ (reference sequence). V dropped 8 bases and J dropped 0 bases, with 11 bases sitting between them. The CDR3 spells CASDGGRSYNEQFF. CDR3 DNA: TGTGCCAGCGACGGGGGCCGCTCCTACAATGAGCAGTTCTTC.

The chain joins TRBV27 to TRBJ2-7; 8 nucleotides align to TRBD1. There are 16 residues in the CDR3. The germline gives CDR1 MNHEY, CDR2 SMNVEV (reference sequence). J was trimmed by 2 bases and V by 3 bases; bases with no gene match: 9. The CDR3 DNA reads TGTGCCAGCAGTTTCTTGGGACAGGTAGACCCCTACGAGCAGTACTTC. Encoded protein: CASSFLGQVDPYEQYF.

In DNA, the CDR3 is TGTGCCAGCAGTTTATCTTACCCAAATGGGGCAGAGACCCAGTACTTC. Protein: CASSLSYPNGAETQYF. The chain couples TRBV27 to TRBJ2-5; possible D gene TRBD1, 5 bases. V was cut by 0 bases and J by 4 bases, with 15 bases left in between. The length of the CDR3 is 16 residues. CDR1 and CDR2 from the germline V gene are MNHEY and SMNVEV (reference sequence).

This clonotype was observed at least ten times. The rearrangement links TRBV7-2 to TRBJ2-3; 8 nucleotides agree with TRBD2. After removal of 3 bases from V and 1 base from J, the junction contained 3 bases not matched to a gene. Germline V gives CDR1 SGHTA, CDR2 FQGNSA. There are 15 residues in the CDR3. DNA of the CDR3: TGTGCCAGCAGCTTTAGCGGGGCGGGCACAGATACGCAGTATTTT. This sequence encodes CASSFSGAGTDTQYF. The complete variable domain, with remaining parts taken from reference TRBV7-2 and TRBJ2-3, reads GAGVSQSPSNKVTEKGKDVELRCDPISGHTALYWYRQSLGQGLEFLIYFQGNSAPDKSGLPSDRFSAERTGGSVSTLTIQRTQQEDSAVYLCASSFSGAGTDTQYFGPGTRLTVL.

V and J are TRBV27 and TRBJ2-1; perhaps TRBD2 as D (7 bases). The CDR3 length is 14 residues. In germline, CDR1 is MNHEY, CDR2 SMNVEV (reference sequence). Deletions cut 5 bases from V and 7 bases from J, with 15 bases between. The CDR3 here is CASSQAGARNEQFF. CDR3 nucleotide sequence: TGTGCCAGCAGTCAGGCGGGGGCGCGAAATGAGCAGTTCTTC.

This clonotype was seen many times. This chain links TRBV7-2 with TRBJ2-3; D could derive from TRBD1 or TRBD2 (5 bases each). The germline CDR1 and CDR2 sequences are SGHTA and FQGNSA. The CDR3 has 17 residues. The V end lost 5 bases, the J end lost 7 bases, and 25 bases lay between the germline ends. CDR3 DNA: TGTGCCAGCAGCCCTGGAGAGGGGCCGAGAGTCGAGAATACGCAGTATTTT. Amino acids: CASSPGEGPRVENTQYF.

In this sample, this clonotype turned up once. The chain recombines TRBV13 with TRBJ1-1; D gene ambiguous. V was trimmed by 3 bases and J by 0 bases, leaving 14 bases between them. Germline CDR1 PRHDT, CDR2 FYEKMQ (reference sequence). This CDR3 is 16 amino acids long. Here the CDR3 DNA reads TGTGCCAGCAGCTTCAGAGTAGCTGGGGTGAACACTGAAGCTTTCTTT. It encodes CASSFRVAGVNTEAFF.

The V gene is TRBV27, the J gene TRBJ1-4; weak D call: TRBD1 (5 bases). This CDR3 contains 13 residues. V lost 6 bases to trimming and J lost 6 bases, with 11 bases between them. Looked up from germline, CDR1 is MNHEY and CDR2 is SMNVEV (reference sequence). CDR3 sequence: CASRNQGYEKLFF. Here the CDR3 DNA reads TGTGCCAGCAGGAATCAGGGTTATGAAAAACTGTTTTTT.

This rearrangement joins TRBV11-3 to TRBJ1-1; D perhaps matches TRBD1 (5 bases). Per germline, CDR1 SGHNT and CDR2 YENEEA. The CDR3 has 14 residues. V was shortened by 5 bases and J by 2 bases, with 12 bases between the two germline ends. The CDR3 loop is CASSRGGDNTEAFF. The CDR3 coding sequence is TGTGCCAGCAGCCGTGGGGGGGACAACACTGAAGCTTTCTTT.

In this sample, this clonotype turned up a few times. CDR3 coding DNA: TGTGCCAGCAGTGAAAGCAGGCTAGCGGGGGTCTCCACAGATACGCAGTATTTT. Its translation is CASSESRLAGVSTDTQYF. This sequence joins TRBV6-1 and TRBJ2-3, with 10 bases fitting TRBD2. The CDR3 extends over 18 amino acids. Germline-derived CDR1 and CDR2 are MNHNS and SASEGT. V was clipped by 2 bases and J by 2 bases; unmatched bases: 10.